The 12 T cell receptor beta chains below were found in one sample sequenced in a study of blood T cell repertoires in COVID-19. Profiling relied on immunoSEQ multiplex PCR, and the TCRdb table lists in-frame clones only, not all of them. Of around 100,000 clones in the sample, around four fifths are singletons; the top ten hold 9.5% to 13%. Sample: peripheral blood. These receptor sequences come from a woman aged 70 to 79 with acute or convalescent COVID-19.

This clone was seen a few times. This rearrangement joins TRBV14 to TRBJ2-2, with 8 positions matching TRBD2. Germline trimming cut 3 bases from V and 5 bases from J; bases unmatched to any gene: 8. CDR3 length equals 16 residues. The germline V gene has CDR1 SGHDN and CDR2 FVKESK. Written as DNA, the CDR3 is TGTGCCAGCAGCCATCTTGTCGGGAGGGGTACCGGGGAGCTGTTTTTT. It encodes CASSHLVGRGTGELFF.

The table lists this clone with a count of one. The rearrangement uses TRBV12-3 or TRBV12-4 and TRBJ1-2; D is uncertain. V was trimmed by 5 bases and J by 4 bases, leaving 11 bases between them. This CDR3 is built from 13 residues. The CDR3 DNA reads TGTGCCAGCAGTCCCCGGGTAAGCTATGGCTACACCTTC. Protein sequence: CASSPRVSYGYTF.

V and J are TRBV6-5 and TRBJ1-6; TRBD1 matches at 9 bases. In germline, CDR1 is MNHEY, CDR2 SVGAGI. The junction had 6 bases not matched to a gene; V was cut back by 4 bases and J by 8 bases. This CDR3 has 15 amino acids. In DNA form, the CDR3 reads TGTGCCAGCAGTTCCACGTGGACAGGGGATTCACCCCTCCACTTT. Its protein product is CASSSTWTGDSPLHF.

The gene calls are TRBV14 and TRBJ1-1, with 8 bases fitting TRBD1. V trimming: 1 base; J trimming: 0 bases; junction bases outside the gene matches: 19. The CDR3 is 21 residues long. CDR1 SGHDN and CDR2 FVKESK come from the germline V gene. CDR3 region: CASSQAGGQVGILGMNTEAFF. Written as DNA, the CDR3 is TGTGCCAGCAGCCAAGCGGGGGGACAGGTTGGAATTTTGGGCATGAACACTGAAGCTTTCTTT. Full variable domain (remainder filled in from reference TRBV14 and TRBJ1-1): EAGVTQFPSHSVIEKGQTVTLRCDPISGHDNLYWYRRVMGKEIKFLLHFVKESKQDESGMPNNRFLAERTGGTYSTLKVQPAELEDSGVYFCASSQAGGQVGILGMNTEAFFGQGTRLTVV.

The J gene is TRBJ1-4, the V gene TRBV29-1; TRBD1 agrees at 8 bases. Germline CDR1 reads SQVTM; CDR2 reads ANQGSEA. The trim removed 6 bases at V and 3 bases at J, leaving 3 bases unmatched. The CDR3 runs to 13 residues. For the CDR3, the DNA is TGCAGCGTGACAGGGGAAGCTAATGAAAAACTGTTTTTT. The encoded protein is CSVTGEANEKLFF.

The chain is built from TRBV19 and TRBJ1-2, with 7 bases fitting TRBD1. Germline loops: CDR1 LNHDA, CDR2 SQIVND (reference sequence). J was trimmed by 4 bases and V by 3 bases; bases with no gene match: 2. The CDR3 runs 13 residues. The CDR3 spells CASSITGAYGYTF. The CDR3 DNA reads as TGTGCCAGTAGTATTACAGGGGCCTATGGCTACACCTTC.

The rearrangement joins TRBV5-6 to TRBJ2-5, with 7 bases identical to TRBD2. The ends lost 1 base at V and 9 bases at J; junction bases unmatched: 12. Germline CDR1 SGHDT, CDR2 YYEEEE. This CDR3 is 15 amino acids long. The CDR3 sequence: CASSLSGGPFGAQYF. CDR3 DNA: TGTGCCAGCAGCTTGTCGGGGGGACCCTTCGGGGCCCAGTACTTC.

The V gene is TRBV6-5, the J gene TRBJ1-1; D gene ambiguous. The V end lost 6 bases, the J end lost 1 base, and 6 bases lay between the germline ends. This CDR3 region has 12 residues. Germline V gene lookup returns CDR1 MNHEY and CDR2 SVGAGI. The CDR3 nucleotides read TGTGCCAGCAGGGGAGGGAACACTGAAGCTTTCTTT. Its translation is CASRGGNTEAFF.

Only a few counts were recorded for this clone. J is TRBJ2-5 and V is TRBV6-2 or TRBV6-3; 12 bases are shared with TRBD2. V shed 4 bases and J 5 bases; nucleotides not matched to a gene: 2. CDR1 is MNHEY and CDR2 is SVGEGT in the germline V gene. CDR3 length: 14 amino acids. CDR3 loop: CASSFLAGGETQYF. For the CDR3, the DNA is TGTGCCAGCAGTTTTCTAGCGGGGGGGGAGACCCAGTACTTC.

The chain recombines TRBV19 with TRBJ1-4; unclear D gene. From germline, CDR1 is LNHDA and CDR2 SQIVND (reference sequence). Trimming pared 4 bases from V and 8 bases from J, leaving 8 bases between. This CDR3 is built from 12 residues. The CDR3 nucleotides read TGTGCCAGTAGTACTTTACAGGAAAAACTGTTTTTT. Translation: CASSTLQEKLFF.

Note on this clone: Other DNA sequences in the same sample also yield this CDR3. The chain has TRBV11-2 and TRBJ2-5; tentatively, D is TRBD1 (6 bases). V was shortened by 1 base and J by 4 bases, with 10 bases between the two germline ends. The germline CDR1 and CDR2 sequences are SGHAT and FQNNGV. The length of the CDR3 is 14 residues. Here the CDR3 reads CASSLGSRGETQYF. The CDR3 DNA sequence: TGTGCCAGCAGCTTAGGTAGCAGGGGAGAGACCCAGTACTTC.

V gene TRBV6-2 or TRBV6-3 combines with J gene TRBJ2-1; 8 nucleotides align to TRBD1. J gave up 1 base and V 2 bases, and 7 bases lay outside the gene matches. This CDR3 region has 17 residues. Germline V lookup: CDR1 MNHEY, CDR2 SVGEGT. CDR3 region: CASSYVQGAISYNEQFF. The CDR3 DNA reads as TGTGCCAGCAGTTACGTGCAGGGGGCGATTTCCTACAATGAGCAGTTCTTC.